What follows describes a single TCR beta chain. The antigen is unknown. These data originate in a study of beta chain features in type 1 diabetes. Overall study findings and caveats: TCRB CDR3s were moderately but significantly shorter in Type 1 diabetes patients in all four CD4+ subsets.

V dropped 2 bases and J dropped 10; count of bases not matched to a gene: 8. The CDR3 length is 14 residues. The germline V gene has CDR1 SNHLY and CDR2 FYNNEI. Investigators reverse transcribed all isolated RNA, so they sequenced expressed TCRB transcripts. Generated by immunoSEQ multiplex PCR, the TCRdb table keeps only in-frame clones and is missing some. The sample yields approximately 250,000 clones, about a tenth seen once. The chain recombines TRBV2 with TRBJ1-1; 9 nucleotides align to TRBD1. Sequenced sample: naive CD4+ T cells from blood. The sequence was obtained from a man aged 25 to 45 with type 1 diabetes. The CDR3 bases are TGTGCCAGCAGTGAACCACAGGGGGCTTCTTTAGCTTTCTTT. It encodes CASSEPQGASLAFF.